This T cell receptor (beta chain) originates from a study of cytomegalovirus exposure and HLA in healthy donors. The PCR had 60 Vbeta and 13 Jbeta primers. TCRdb's copy holds only in-frame clones and misses some; the assay was immunoSEQ multiplex PCR. This sample has roughly 180,000 clones, with around four fifths found just once. Between the trimmed V and J ends, which lost 0 bases and 4 bases, there was a span of 15 bases. The CDR3 runs to 15 residues. Germline lookup yields CDR1 GTSNPN and CDR2 SVGIG (reference sequence). The specimen was PBMCs. The genes are TRBV30 and TRBJ1-2; no firm D call. The TCR sequence derives from a man aged 25-40 years in good health and CMV-seronegative. This chain's CDR3 is CAWSVMSTSPYGYTF. CDR3 bases: TGTGCCTGGAGTGTAATGAGCACTTCCCCCTATGGCTACACCTTC.